The entry below describes one T cell receptor (beta chain). The germline V and J ends were trimmed by 11 bases and 4 bases, with 8 bases remaining between them. From germline, CDR1 is LGHDT and CDR2 YNNKEL (reference sequence). This CDR3 has 11 residues. In the authors' methods: Counts of nucleated cells, estimated from reference gene primer amplification, were obtained. Libraries were prepared by immunoSEQ multiplex PCR; TCRdb keeps only in-frame clonotypes and omits some of them. The V and J calls and the clone size are those of that table, but D and trimming were determined from the DNA. The repertoire holds 200,000 or so clones, about 78% seen once, with less than 7% in the top ten. These data come from a study of blood T cell repertoires in COVID-19. Turning to the study itself: COVID-19 samples, acute and convalescent, were from the United States, Italy and Spain. T cells, B-cell-depleted T cells, or PBMCs provided the cDNA or gDNA that served as material.

The chain links TRBV3-1 (or the pseudogene TRBV3-2) to TRBJ2-2; TRBD1 might be the D (6 bases). Material for sequencing was peripheral blood. The TCR sequence derives from a woman between 70 and 85 years old with acute or convalescent COVID-19. The CDR3 coding sequence is TGTGCCGTCAGGGGCACCGGGGAGCTGTTTTTT. Its translation: CAVRGTGELFF.